This T cell receptor (beta chain) was captured by sequencing in a study of blood T cell repertoires in COVID-19. Study as a whole: COVID-19 samples, acute and convalescent, were from the United States, Italy and Spain.

From germline, CDR1 is MNHEY and CDR2 SVGAGI. CDR3 length: 13 amino acids. Deletions cut 8 bases from V and 6 bases from J, with 11 bases between. Data came from immunoSEQ multiplex PCR; TCRdb stores just in-frame clones and leaves some out. The sample carries just over 95,000 clones, more than 75% recorded once. This clone occurred a few times. This receptor was identified in an elderly man with acute or convalescent COVID-19. The sample taken for sequencing was peripheral blood. The chain couples TRBV6-5 to TRBJ2-6; a weak D match, TRBD1 (6 bases). Written as DNA, the CDR3 is TGTGCCAGCCAGACAGGAACGGCCAACGTCCTGACTTTC. Residues: CASQTGTANVLTF.